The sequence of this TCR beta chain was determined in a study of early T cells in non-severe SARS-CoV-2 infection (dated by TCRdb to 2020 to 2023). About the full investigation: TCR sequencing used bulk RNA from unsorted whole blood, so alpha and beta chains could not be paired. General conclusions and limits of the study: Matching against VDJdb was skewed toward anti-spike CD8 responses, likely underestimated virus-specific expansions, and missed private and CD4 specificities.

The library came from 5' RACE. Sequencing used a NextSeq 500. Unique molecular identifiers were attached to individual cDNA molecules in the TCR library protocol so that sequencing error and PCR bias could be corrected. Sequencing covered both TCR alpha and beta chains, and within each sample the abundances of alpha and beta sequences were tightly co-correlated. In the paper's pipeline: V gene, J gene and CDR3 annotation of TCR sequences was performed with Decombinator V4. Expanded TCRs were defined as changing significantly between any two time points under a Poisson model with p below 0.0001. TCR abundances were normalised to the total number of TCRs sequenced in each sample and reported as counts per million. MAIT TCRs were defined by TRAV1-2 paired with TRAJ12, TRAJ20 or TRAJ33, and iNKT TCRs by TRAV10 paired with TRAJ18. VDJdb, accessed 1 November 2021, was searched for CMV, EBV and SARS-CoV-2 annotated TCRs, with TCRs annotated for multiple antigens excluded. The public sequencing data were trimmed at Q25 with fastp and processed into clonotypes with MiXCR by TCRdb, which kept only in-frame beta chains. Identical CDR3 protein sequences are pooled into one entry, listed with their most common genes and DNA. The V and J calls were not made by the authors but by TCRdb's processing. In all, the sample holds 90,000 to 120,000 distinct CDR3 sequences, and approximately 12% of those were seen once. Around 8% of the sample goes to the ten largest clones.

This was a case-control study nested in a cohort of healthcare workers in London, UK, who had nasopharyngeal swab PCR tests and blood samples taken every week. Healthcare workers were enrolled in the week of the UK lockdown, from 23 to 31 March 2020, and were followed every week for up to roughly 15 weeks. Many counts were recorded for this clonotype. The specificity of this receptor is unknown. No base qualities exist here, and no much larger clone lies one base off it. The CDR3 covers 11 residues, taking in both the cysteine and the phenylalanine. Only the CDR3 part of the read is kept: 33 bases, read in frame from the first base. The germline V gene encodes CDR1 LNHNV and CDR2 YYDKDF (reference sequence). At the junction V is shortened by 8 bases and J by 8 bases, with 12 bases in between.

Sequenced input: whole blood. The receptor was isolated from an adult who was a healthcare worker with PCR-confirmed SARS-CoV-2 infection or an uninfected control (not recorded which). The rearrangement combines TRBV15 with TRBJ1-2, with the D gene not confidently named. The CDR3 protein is CATGTGFGYTF. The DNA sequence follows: TGTGCCACCGGCACCGGGTTCGGCTACACCTTC.